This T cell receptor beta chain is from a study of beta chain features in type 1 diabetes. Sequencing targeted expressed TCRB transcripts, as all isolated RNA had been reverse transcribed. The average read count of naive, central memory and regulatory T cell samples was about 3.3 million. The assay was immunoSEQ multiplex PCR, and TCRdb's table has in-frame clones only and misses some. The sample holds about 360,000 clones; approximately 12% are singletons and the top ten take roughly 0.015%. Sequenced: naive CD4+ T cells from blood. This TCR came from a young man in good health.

The CDR3 is CASSPTGGNTEAFF. The CDR3 DNA follows: TGTGCCAGCAGCCCAACAGGGGGGAACACTGAAGCTTTCTTT. The chain links TRBV7-3 to TRBJ1-1; the match to TRBD1 covers 8 bases. The ends lost 5 bases at V and 1 base at J; junction bases unmatched: 3. The CDR3 has 14 amino acids. Germline values: CDR1 SGHTA, CDR2 FQGTGA.